The clone carrying this TCR beta chain was seen a few times. Its antigen is unknown. The data derive from a study of shared clonotypes between healthy human individuals. Study findings and constraints: Sequencing depth was a factor that was expected to affect clonotype sharing among donors.

The material for each subset, its genomic DNA, was split evenly across several immunoSEQ plates. It was on ten immunoSEQ deep assay plates that unsorted PBMC DNA was sequenced. Sequenced by immunoSEQ multiplex PCR; TCRdb stores in-frame clones only, minus some. Of about 500,000 clones listed, 70% to 80% are singletons. The CDR3 spans 15 residues. Germline V gene lookup returns CDR1 MNHNS and CDR2 SASEGT. After removal of 6 bases from V and 1 base from J, the junction contained 5 bases not matched to a gene. The rearrangement uses TRBV6-1 and TRBJ2-7, with 11 nucleotides matching TRBD2. This receptor was taken from a middle-aged woman in good health. Some clones in this sample may be carry-over from other donors' samples. Sequencing was carried out using PBMCs. CDR3 sequence: CASRTLAGGSYEQYF. Written as DNA, the CDR3 is TGTGCCAGCAGAACCCTAGCGGGAGGATCCTACGAGCAGTACTTC.